These 2 T cell receptor beta chains share one sample of origin, sequenced in a study of blood T cell repertoires in COVID-19. Method: immunoSEQ multiplex PCR; TCRdb's copy keeps in-frame clones and lacks some. Altogether 110,000 to 150,000 clones are present, more than 70% being singletons, with the ten largest covering less than 5.5%. The sequenced material came from peripheral blood. Source of these receptors: a woman aged 50 to 60 with acute or convalescent COVID-19.

The chain joins TRBV9 to TRBJ2-3, with 7 nucleotides matching TRBD1. The germline V gene encodes CDR1 SGDLS and CDR2 YYNGEE. V was clipped by 2 bases and J by 4 bases; unmatched bases: 19. The CDR3 has 19 residues. The CDR3 here is CASSVTLAEGQSRPDTQYF. The CDR3 coding sequence is TGTGCCAGCAGCGTCACCCTCGCTGAGGGACAGTCGCGCCCAGATACGCAGTATTTT.

J is TRBJ2-2 and V is TRBV4-3, with unresolved D. Trimming pared 1 base from V and 6 bases from J, leaving 6 bases between. Germline V gene data show CDR1 as LGHNA and CDR2 as YSLEER. The CDR3 length is 13 residues. The DNA of the CDR3 is TGCGCCAGCAGCCAAGGTTCCGCCGGGGAGCTGTTTTTT. As protein: CASSQGSAGELFF.